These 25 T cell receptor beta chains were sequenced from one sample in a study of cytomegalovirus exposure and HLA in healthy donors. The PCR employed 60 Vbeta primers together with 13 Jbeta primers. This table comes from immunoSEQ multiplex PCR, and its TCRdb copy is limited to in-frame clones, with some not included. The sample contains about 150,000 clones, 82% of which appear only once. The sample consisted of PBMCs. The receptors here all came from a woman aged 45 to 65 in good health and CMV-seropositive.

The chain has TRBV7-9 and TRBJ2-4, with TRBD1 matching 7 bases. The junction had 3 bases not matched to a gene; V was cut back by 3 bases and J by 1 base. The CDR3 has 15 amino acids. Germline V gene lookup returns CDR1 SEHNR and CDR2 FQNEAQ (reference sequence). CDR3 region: CASSFEQGAKNIQYF. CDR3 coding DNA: TGTGCCAGCAGCTTCGAACAGGGGGCCAAAAACATTCAGTACTTC. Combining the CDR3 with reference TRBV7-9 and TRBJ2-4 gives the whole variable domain DTGVSQNPRHKITKRGQNVTFRCDPISEHNRLYWYRQTLGQGPEFLTYFQNEAQLEKSRLLSDRFSAERPKGSFSTLEIQRTEQGDSAMYLCASSFEQGAKNIQYFGAGTRLSVL.

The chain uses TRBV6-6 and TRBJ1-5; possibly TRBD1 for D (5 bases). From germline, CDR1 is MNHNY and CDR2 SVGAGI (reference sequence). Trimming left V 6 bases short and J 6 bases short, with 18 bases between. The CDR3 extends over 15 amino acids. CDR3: CASSDRAQGFQPQHF. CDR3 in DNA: TGTGCCAGCAGCGACCGGGCTCAGGGATTTCAGCCCCAGCATTTT.

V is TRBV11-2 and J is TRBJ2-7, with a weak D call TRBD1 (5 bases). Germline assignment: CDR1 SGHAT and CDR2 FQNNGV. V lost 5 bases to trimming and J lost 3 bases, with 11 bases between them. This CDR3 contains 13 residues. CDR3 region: CASSPDSFYEQYF. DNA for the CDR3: TGTGCCAGCAGCCCTGACAGCTTCTACGAGCAGTACTTC.

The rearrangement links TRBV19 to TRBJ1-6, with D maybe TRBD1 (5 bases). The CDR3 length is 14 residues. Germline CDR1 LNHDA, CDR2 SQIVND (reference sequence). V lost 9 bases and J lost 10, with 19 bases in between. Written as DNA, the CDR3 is TGTGCCAGCGACTCCGGGGGATCGACCTCACCCCTCCACTTT. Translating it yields CASDSGGSTSPLHF.

This CDR3 reads CAGYQGDHEQYF. As DNA, the CDR3 is TGTGCCGGATACCAGGGGGACCACGAGCAGTACTTC. The chain links TRBV19 to TRBJ2-7, with 7 positions matching TRBD1. This CDR3 contains 12 residues. CDR1 LNHDA and CDR2 SQIVND come from the germline V gene (reference sequence). The V gene end was trimmed by 11 bases and the J gene end by 5 bases; junction bases not matched to a gene: 9.

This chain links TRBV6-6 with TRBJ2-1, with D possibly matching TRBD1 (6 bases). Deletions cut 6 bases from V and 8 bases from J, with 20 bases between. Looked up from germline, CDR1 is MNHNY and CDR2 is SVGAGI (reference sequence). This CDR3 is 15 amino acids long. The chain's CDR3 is CASRSTSGTIYEQFF. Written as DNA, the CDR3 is TGTGCCAGCAGAAGTACTTCCGGGACAATCTATGAGCAGTTCTTC.

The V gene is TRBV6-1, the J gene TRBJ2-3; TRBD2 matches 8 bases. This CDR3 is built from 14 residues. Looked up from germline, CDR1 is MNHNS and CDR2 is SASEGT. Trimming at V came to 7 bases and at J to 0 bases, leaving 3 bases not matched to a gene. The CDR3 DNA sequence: TGTGCCAGCACGGCGGGGGGTAGCACAGATACGCAGTATTTT. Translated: CASTAGGSTDTQYF.

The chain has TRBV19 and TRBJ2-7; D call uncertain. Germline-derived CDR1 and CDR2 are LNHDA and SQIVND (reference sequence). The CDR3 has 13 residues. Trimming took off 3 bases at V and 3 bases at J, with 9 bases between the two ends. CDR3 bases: TGTGCCAGTAGTATCACAGAAAACTACGAGCAGTACTTC. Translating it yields CASSITENYEQYF. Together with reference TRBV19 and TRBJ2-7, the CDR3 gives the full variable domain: DGGITQSPKYLFRKEGQNVTLSCEQNLNHDAMYWYRQDPGQGLRLIYYSQIVNDFQKGDIAEGYSVSREKKESFPLTVTSAQKNPTAFYLCASSITENYEQYFGPGTRLTVT.

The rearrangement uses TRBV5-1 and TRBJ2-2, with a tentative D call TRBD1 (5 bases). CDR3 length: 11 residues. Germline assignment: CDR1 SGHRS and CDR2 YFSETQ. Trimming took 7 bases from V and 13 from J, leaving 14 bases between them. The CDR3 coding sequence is TGCGCCAGCTACGGACCTCAGGGGCTGTTTTTT. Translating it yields CASYGPQGLFF.

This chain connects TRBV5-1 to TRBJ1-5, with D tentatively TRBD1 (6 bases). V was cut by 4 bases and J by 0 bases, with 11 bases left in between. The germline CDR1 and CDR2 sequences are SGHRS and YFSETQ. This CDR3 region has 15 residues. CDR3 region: CASSAQGLSNQPQHF. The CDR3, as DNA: TGCGCCAGCAGCGCACAGGGTCTTAGCAATCAGCCCCAGCATTTT.

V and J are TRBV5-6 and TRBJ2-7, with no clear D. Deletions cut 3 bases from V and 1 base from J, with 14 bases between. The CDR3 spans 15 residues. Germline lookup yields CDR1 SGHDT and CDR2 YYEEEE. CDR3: CASSSLELPSYEQYF. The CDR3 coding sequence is TGTGCCAGCAGCTCCCTCGAGCTGCCTTCCTACGAGCAGTACTTC.

CDR3 sequence: CASSPGRGPNQPQHF. DNA of the CDR3: TGTGCCAGCTCACCAGGCAGGGGCCCGAATCAGCCCCAGCATTTT. The rearrangement links TRBV18 to TRBJ1-5, with D perhaps matching TRBD1 (6 bases). Trimming shortened V by 2 bases and J by 4 bases, and 12 bases separated the two germline ends. The length of the CDR3 is 15 residues. The germline gives CDR1 KGHSH, CDR2 LQKENI.

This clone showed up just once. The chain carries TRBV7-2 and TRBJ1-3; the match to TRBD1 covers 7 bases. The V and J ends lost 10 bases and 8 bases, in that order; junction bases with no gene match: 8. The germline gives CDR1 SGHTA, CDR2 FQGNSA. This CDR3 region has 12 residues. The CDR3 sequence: CATMTGSDTIYF. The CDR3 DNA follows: TGTGCCACCATGACAGGGTCAGACACCATATATTTT.

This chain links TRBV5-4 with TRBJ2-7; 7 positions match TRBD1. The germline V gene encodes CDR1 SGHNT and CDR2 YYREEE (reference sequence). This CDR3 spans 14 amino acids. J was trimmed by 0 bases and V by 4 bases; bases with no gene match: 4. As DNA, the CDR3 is TGTGCCAGCAGCCGCCGGGACAGCTCCTACGAGCAGTACTTC. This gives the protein CASSRRDSSYEQYF.

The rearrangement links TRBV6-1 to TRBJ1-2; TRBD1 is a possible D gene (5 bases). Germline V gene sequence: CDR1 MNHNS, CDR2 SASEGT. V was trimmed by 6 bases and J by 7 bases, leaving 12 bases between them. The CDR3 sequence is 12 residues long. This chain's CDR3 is CASSLGGGGYTF. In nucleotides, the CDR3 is TGTGCCAGCAGCCTGGGGGGGGGTGGCTACACCTTC.

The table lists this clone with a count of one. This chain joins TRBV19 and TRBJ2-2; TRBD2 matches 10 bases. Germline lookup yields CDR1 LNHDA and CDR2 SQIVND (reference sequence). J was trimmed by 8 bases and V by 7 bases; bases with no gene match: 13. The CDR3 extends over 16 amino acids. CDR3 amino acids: CASTPQAGGLSGELFF. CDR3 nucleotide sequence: TGTGCCAGTACCCCACAAGCGGGGGGGCTGTCTGGGGAGCTGTTTTTT.

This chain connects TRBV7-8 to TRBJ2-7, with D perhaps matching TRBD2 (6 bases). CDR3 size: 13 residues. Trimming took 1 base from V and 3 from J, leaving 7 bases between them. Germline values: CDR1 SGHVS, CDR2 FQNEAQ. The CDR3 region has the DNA TGTGCCAGCAGCTTAGGGGGGGACTACGAGCAGTACTTC. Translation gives CASSLGGDYEQYF.

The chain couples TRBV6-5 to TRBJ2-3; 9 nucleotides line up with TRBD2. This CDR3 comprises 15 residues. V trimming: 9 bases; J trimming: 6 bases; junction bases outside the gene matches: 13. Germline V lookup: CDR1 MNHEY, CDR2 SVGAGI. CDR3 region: CASGLSGGPPDTQYF. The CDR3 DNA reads TGTGCCAGTGGGCTAAGCGGGGGGCCCCCCGATACGCAGTATTTT.

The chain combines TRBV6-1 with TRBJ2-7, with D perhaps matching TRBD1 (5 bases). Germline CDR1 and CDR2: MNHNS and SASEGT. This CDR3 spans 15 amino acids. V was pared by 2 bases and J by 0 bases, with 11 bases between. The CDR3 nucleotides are TGTGCCAGCAGTGAAAAGGGGTGGAGCTCCTACGAGCAGTACTTC. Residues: CASSEKGWSSYEQYF.

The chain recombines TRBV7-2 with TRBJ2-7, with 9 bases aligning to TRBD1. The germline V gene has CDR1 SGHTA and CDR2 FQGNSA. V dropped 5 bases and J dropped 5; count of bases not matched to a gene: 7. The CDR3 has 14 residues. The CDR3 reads CASSVQGAENEQYF. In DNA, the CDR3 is TGTGCCAGCAGCGTACAGGGGGCGGAAAACGAGCAGTACTTC.

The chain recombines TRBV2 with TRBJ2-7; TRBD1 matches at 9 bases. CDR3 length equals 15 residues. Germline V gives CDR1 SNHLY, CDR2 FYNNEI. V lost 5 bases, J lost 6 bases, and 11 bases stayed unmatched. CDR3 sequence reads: CASSSDRGGLREQYF. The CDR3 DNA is TGTGCCAGCAGTTCAGACAGGGGGGGACTACGCGAGCAGTACTTC.

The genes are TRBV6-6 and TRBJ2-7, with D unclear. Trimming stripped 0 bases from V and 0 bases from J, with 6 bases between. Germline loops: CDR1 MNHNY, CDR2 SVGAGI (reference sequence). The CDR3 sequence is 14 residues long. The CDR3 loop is CASSYSGRSYEQYF. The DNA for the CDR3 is TGTGCCAGCAGTTACTCGGGCCGCTCCTACGAGCAGTACTTC.

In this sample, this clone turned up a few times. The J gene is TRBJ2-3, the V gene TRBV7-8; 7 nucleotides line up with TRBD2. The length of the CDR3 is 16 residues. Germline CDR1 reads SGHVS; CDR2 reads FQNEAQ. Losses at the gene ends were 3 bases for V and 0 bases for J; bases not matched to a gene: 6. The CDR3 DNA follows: TGTGCCAGCAGCTTCTTCGGGGGGATAAGCACAGATACGCAGTATTTT. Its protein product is CASSFFGGISTDTQYF.

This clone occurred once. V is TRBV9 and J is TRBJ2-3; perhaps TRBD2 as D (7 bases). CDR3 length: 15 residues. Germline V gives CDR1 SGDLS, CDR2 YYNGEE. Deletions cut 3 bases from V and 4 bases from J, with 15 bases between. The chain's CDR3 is CASSEGGLRADTQYF. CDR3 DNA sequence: TGTGCCAGCAGCGAGGGGGGGCTAAGGGCAGATACGCAGTATTTT.

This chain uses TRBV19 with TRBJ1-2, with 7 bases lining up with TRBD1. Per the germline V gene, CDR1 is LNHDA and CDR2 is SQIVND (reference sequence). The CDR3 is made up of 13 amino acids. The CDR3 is CACAGDSNYGYTF. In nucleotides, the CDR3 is TGTGCGTGTGCCGGGGACAGTAACTATGGCTACACCTTC.